These 14 T cell receptor beta chains were sequenced from one sample in a study of shared clonotypes between healthy human individuals. The table came from immunoSEQ multiplex PCR; TCRdb's copy has only in-frame clones and leaves some out. The profile shows some 2,100,000 clones, about 93% of them singletons. CD45RO-negative cells were positively selected for CCR7, leaving out terminally differentiated effector memory CD45RA+ cells. Sample: naive CD8+ T cells from PBMCs. The receptor source for this set is a man aged 18 to 29 in good health. Some clones in this sample may be carry-over from other donors' samples.

The V and J genes are TRBV5-1 and TRBJ2-7; D is ambiguous. This CDR3 is 13 amino acids long. Germline CDR1 and CDR2: SGHRS and YFSETQ. Trimming left V 2 bases short and J 4 bases short, with 10 bases between. The CDR3 bases are TGCGCCAGCAGCTTTTCTACTAAATACGAGCAGTACTTC. This gives the protein CASSFSTKYEQYF.

The V call is TRBV5-6, the J call TRBJ2-3; 16 nucleotides align to TRBD2. The CDR3 is 18 amino acids. Germline V lookup: CDR1 SGHDT, CDR2 YYEEEE. Trimming at V came to 3 bases and at J to 2 bases, leaving 6 bases not matched to a gene. CDR3 in DNA: TGTGCCAGCAGCTCCGGGACTAGCGGGAGGGGGAACACAGATACGCAGTATTTT. The encoded protein is CASSSGTSGRGNTDTQYF.

For this clone: The identical CDR3 is also encoded by other nucleotide sequences in the sample. This chain connects TRBV11-2 to TRBJ1-5, with D possibly being TRBD1 (5 bases). Trimming stripped 1 base from V and 7 bases from J, with 11 bases between. Germline loops: CDR1 SGHAT, CDR2 FQNNGV. The CDR3 is 14 amino acids. The CDR3, as DNA: TGTGCCAGCAGCTTAGGTCCAGGGAACCAGCCCCAGCATTTT. Encoded protein: CASSLGPGNQPQHF.

The J gene is TRBJ2-7, the V gene TRBV28, with D possibly matching TRBD2 (5 bases). Trimming removed 0 bases at V and 1 base at J, with 10 bases between. Germline CDR1 and CDR2: MDHEN and SYDVKM. CDR3 length: 15 residues. CDR3 DNA sequence: TGTGCCAGCAGTTTATGGTCGACTATTTCCTACGAGCAGTACTTC. Translating it yields CASSLWSTISYEQYF.

This sequence joins TRBV6-1 and TRBJ2-3; TRBD2 is a possible D gene (5 bases). V lost 7 bases to trimming and J lost 3 bases, with 11 bases between them. The CDR3 length is 13 residues. CDR1 MNHNS and CDR2 SASEGT come from the germline V gene. CDR3 in amino acids: CASKQRLTDTQYF. The CDR3 nucleotides read TGTGCCAGCAAGCAGCGGTTGACAGATACGCAGTATTTT.

Worth noting for this clone: At the DNA level, this CDR3 is encoded by other sequences in the same sample as well. The chain joins TRBV20-1 to TRBJ2-1; D tentatively reads TRBD1 or TRBD2 (5 bases each). The CDR3 spans 10 residues. The germline V and J ends were trimmed by 3 bases and 9 bases, with 6 bases remaining between them. Per the germline V gene, CDR1 is DFQATT and CDR2 is SNEGSKA (reference sequence). As DNA, the CDR3 is TGCAGTGCTAGTGGGACTGAGCAGTTCTTC. Translated: CSASGTEQFF.

The chain is built from TRBV19 and TRBJ2-3; 8 bases match TRBD1. Trimming took 7 bases from V and 2 from J; bases not matched to a gene: 8. In germline, CDR1 is LNHDA, CDR2 SQIVND (reference sequence). The CDR3 is 15 amino acids. CDR3 bases: TGTGCCAGTACCCGGGACAGGACAATCACAGATACGCAGTATTTT. Translated, it gives CASTRDRTITDTQYF.

The CDR3 sequence: CASSALVNEQFF. CDR3 DNA sequence: TGTGCCAGCAGTGCCCTCGTCAATGAGCAGTTCTTC. The chain recombines TRBV28 with TRBJ2-1, with D unclear. The CDR3 is 12 amino acids. CDR1 MDHEN and CDR2 SYDVKM come from the germline V gene. V shed 5 bases and J shed 6 bases, with 8 bases lying between them.

The V call is TRBV27, the J call TRBJ1-2; D is unclear. This CDR3 has 14 residues. V was shortened by 5 bases and J by 1 base, with 11 bases between the two germline ends. Germline V gene sequence: CDR1 MNHEY, CDR2 SMNVEV (reference sequence). CDR3 sequence reads: CASSRRANNYGYTF. The CDR3 DNA reads TGTGCCAGCAGTAGACGGGCCAATAACTATGGCTACACCTTC.

This chain connects TRBV7-9 to TRBJ2-2; D is uncertain. Between the trimmed V and J ends, which lost 4 bases and 4 bases, there was a span of 13 bases. Germline V gives CDR1 SEHNR, CDR2 FQNEAQ (reference sequence). The CDR3 spans 15 residues. The CDR3 nucleotides read TGTGCCAGCAGCTCCACCGGGTGGAGCACCGGGGAGCTGTTTTTT. Its protein is CASSSTGWSTGELFF.

The chain employs TRBV27 and TRBJ1-2, with TRBD1 matching over 8 bases. This CDR3 is 12 amino acids long. Trimming removed 6 bases from V and 8 bases from J; junction bases left unmatched: 5. Germline assignment: CDR1 MNHEY and CDR2 SMNVEV (reference sequence). The CDR3, as DNA: TGTGCCAGCAGCAGGGGGCTGGGGGGCTACACCTTC. Protein: CASSRGLGGYTF.

The V gene is TRBV9, the J gene TRBJ2-7, with D perhaps matching TRBD2 (6 bases). V lost 3 bases, J lost 5 bases, and 12 bases lay in between. The CDR3 spans 13 residues. Per germline, CDR1 SGDLS and CDR2 YYNGEE. As DNA, the CDR3 is TGTGCCAGCAGCGCTGGGGGGATAGACGAGCAGTACTTC. Translating gives CASSAGGIDEQYF. The variable domain in full, completed from reference TRBV9 and TRBJ2-7, reads DSGVTQTPKHLITATGQRVTLRCSPRSGDLSVYWYQQSLDQGLQFLIQYYNGEERAKGNILERFSAQQFPDLHSELNLSSLELGDSALYFCASSAGGIDEQYFGPGTRLTVT.

This clone came up once. The genes are TRBV18 and TRBJ2-7, with TRBD1 as a possible D gene (5 bases). Germline V gene sequence: CDR1 KGHSH, CDR2 LQKENI. V was cut by 4 bases and J by 5 bases, with 18 bases left in between. CDR3 size: 15 residues. The CDR3 region is CASSRVVVGVDEQYF. CDR3 nucleotide sequence: TGTGCCAGCTCACGCGTGGTCGTAGGGGTAGACGAGCAGTACTTC. Using reference TRBV18 and TRBJ2-7 for the parts outside the CDR3, the full variable domain is NAGVMQNPRHLVRRRGQEARLRCSPMKGHSHVYWYRQLPEEGLKFMVYLQKENIIDESGMPKERFSAEFPKEGPSILRIQQVVRGDSAAYFCASSRVVVGVDEQYFGPGTRLTVT.

The chain couples TRBV11-2 to TRBJ2-7; 10 bases map to TRBD1. The CDR3 is 16 amino acids. With 7 bases clipped from V and 2 bases from J, the junction kept 11 bases outside the gene matches. In germline, CDR1 is SGHAT, CDR2 FQNNGV. The CDR3 nucleotides are TGTGCCAGCAACCAACCGTGGGGGACAGGGGCCTACGAGCAGTACTTC. Its protein product is CASNQPWGTGAYEQYF.